This TCR beta chain was found in a study of cytomegalovirus exposure and HLA in healthy donors. V lost 2 bases and J lost 5, with 12 bases in between. The V gene's germline CDR1 is ENHRY and CDR2 SYGVKD. CDR3 size: 14 residues. General study points: Later genetic work tied a missense DCLRE1C variant to beta-chain V and J trimming. The study assumed roughly uniform donor sequencing depth for presence/absence analyses.

Points on this clone: Its antigen is unknown.

PCR involved 60 Vbeta and 13 Jbeta primers. This table comes from immunoSEQ multiplex PCR, and its TCRdb copy is limited to in-frame clones, with some not included. The repertoire has about 38,000 clones, 66% of them found once; the top ten carry roughly a sixth. The gene calls are TRBV10-3 and TRBJ1-2, with D maybe TRBD1 (5 bases). Source material: PBMCs. The TCR sequence derives from a man in his forties or fifties in good health and CMV-seropositive. CDR3 sequence: CAISETSQGYGYTF. The CDR3 DNA follows: TGTGCCATCAGTGAGACCTCTCAGGGATATGGCTACACCTTC.